These 13 T cell receptor beta chains were sequenced from one sample in a study of shared clonotypes between healthy human individuals. Assay: immunoSEQ multiplex PCR; the TCRdb copy retains only in-frame clones and omits some. The repertoire holds about 990,000 clones, with about 84% as singletons. The source material was memory CD4+ T cells from PBMCs. The subset was: CD45RA-negative fraction. All receptors derive from a man between 18 and 35 years old in good health. Some clones in this sample may be carry-over from other donors' samples.

The V gene is TRBV29-1, the J gene TRBJ2-1; D might be TRBD1 (6 bases). Germline assignment: CDR1 SQVTM and CDR2 ANQGSEA. V was pared by 7 bases and J by 5 bases, with 24 bases between. The CDR3 contains 16 residues. CDR3 amino acids: CSAQGSGHEVDNEQFF. DNA of the CDR3: TGCAGCGCCCAGGGGAGCGGCCATGAGGTCGACAATGAGCAGTTCTTC.

This chain uses TRBV10-2 with TRBJ2-1; 11 bases match TRBD2. Looked up from germline, CDR1 is WSHSY and CDR2 is SAAADI. The CDR3 has 18 amino acids. V lost 4 bases to trimming and J lost 10 bases; unmatched junction nucleotides: 18. DNA for the CDR3: TGCGCCAGCAGTGGGGCCCTTTCACTAGCGGGAGATCGGGGAGAGCAGTTCTTC. It specifies CASSGALSLAGDRGEQFF.

The rearrangement uses TRBV5-1 and TRBJ2-2, with D tentatively TRBD2 (5 bases). Trimming took off 5 bases at V and 3 bases at J, with 17 bases between the two ends. Germline CDR1 is SGHRS and CDR2 is YFSETQ. The CDR3 runs to 16 residues. The CDR3 loop is CASREGLTVDTGELFF. The CDR3 nucleotides are TGCGCCAGCAGAGAGGGCTTGACTGTTGACACCGGGGAGCTGTTTTTT.

The rearrangement joins TRBV18 to TRBJ1-2, with a tentative D call TRBD1 (6 bases). V was trimmed by 3 bases and J by 4 bases, leaving 12 bases between them. Per germline, CDR1 KGHSH and CDR2 LQKENI. CDR3 length: 14 residues. The chain's CDR3 is CASSPPTGPYGYTF. As DNA, the CDR3 is TGTGCCAGCTCACCCCCGACAGGACCCTATGGCTACACCTTC.

V is TRBV12-2 and J is TRBJ2-7. TRBV12-2 is described as a pseudogene. CDR3 length equals 14 residues. CDR3 nucleotides: TGTGCAAGTCGCCATCTTAATGGGGGGCACGAGCAGTACTTC. It yields the protein CASRHLNGGHEQYF.

This sequence joins TRBV9 and TRBJ2-7, with 11 bases aligning to TRBD2. The V segment lost 3 bases and the J segment 1 base; nucleotides outside the gene matches: 3. CDR1 and CDR2 (germline): SGDLS, YYNGEE. The CDR3 sequence is 15 residues long. The CDR3 protein is CASSGGTSGSYEQYF. CDR3 sequence (DNA): TGTGCCAGCAGCGGAGGGACTAGCGGATCCTACGAGCAGTACTTC. The full variable domain, with the rest looked up from reference TRBV9 and TRBJ2-7, is DSGVTQTPKHLITATGQRVTLRCSPRSGDLSVYWYQQSLDQGLQFLIQYYNGEERAKGNILERFSAQQFPDLHSELNLSSLELGDSALYFCASSGGTSGSYEQYFGPGTRLTVT.

The rearrangement uses TRBV9 and TRBJ1-3; D not resolved. This CDR3 spans 16 amino acids. Trimming took 0 bases from V and 2 from J, leaving 12 bases between them. Germline V gene data show CDR1 as SGDLS and CDR2 as YYNGEE. DNA for the CDR3: TGTGCCAGCAGCGTAGTAAGCGGATTACCTGGAAACACCATATATTTT. Protein sequence: CASSVVSGLPGNTIYF. Together with reference TRBV9 and TRBJ1-3, the CDR3 gives the full variable domain: DSGVTQTPKHLITATGQRVTLRCSPRSGDLSVYWYQQSLDQGLQFLIQYYNGEERAKGNILERFSAQQFPDLHSELNLSSLELGDSALYFCASSVVSGLPGNTIYFGEGSWLTVV.

This clone was seen more than once but under ten times. CDR3 in amino acids: CASSLVVLQGYEQYF. As DNA, the CDR3 is TGTGCCAGCAGCTTAGTGGTATTGCAGGGTTACGAGCAGTACTTC. The rearrangement uses TRBV7-2 and TRBJ2-7; a possible D gene is TRBD1 (5 bases). V lost 1 base to trimming and J lost 4 bases, with 14 bases between them. CDR1 and CDR2 from the germline V gene are SGHTA and FQGNSA. CDR3 length: 15 residues.

In this sample, this clone turned up many times. The same CDR3 can be traced to other DNA sequences in this sample. V gene TRBV7-2 combines with J gene TRBJ2-3; TRBD2 matches at 13 bases. J was trimmed by 3 bases and V by 2 bases; bases with no gene match: 5. The CDR3 covers 17 residues. Germline V CDR1 and CDR2: SGHTA, FQGNSA. Here the CDR3 reads CASSLRVLAGGTDTQYF. The CDR3 DNA reads as TGTGCCAGCAGCTTAAGGGTACTAGCGGGAGGGACAGATACGCAGTATTTT. The variable domain in full, completed from reference TRBV7-2 and TRBJ2-3, reads GAGVSQSPSNKVTEKGKDVELRCDPISGHTALYWYRQSLGQGLEFLIYFQGNSAPDKSGLPSDRFSAERTGGSVSTLTIQRTQQEDSAVYLCASSLRVLAGGTDTQYFGPGTRLTVL.

This clone was seen more than once but under ten times. This chain joins TRBV27 and TRBJ1-5, with D perhaps matching TRBD1 (5 bases). V lost 10 bases and J lost 0, with 16 bases in between. The germline CDR1 and CDR2 sequences are MNHEY and SMNVEV (reference sequence). The CDR3 covers 15 residues. The CDR3 region has the DNA TGTGCCACCAGACCACAACAGGTTAGCAATCAGCCCCAGCATTTT. Its protein is CATRPQQVSNQPQHF.

The chain employs TRBV27 and TRBJ2-6; D not resolved. The CDR3 is 12 residues long. Germline V CDR1 and CDR2: MNHEY, SMNVEV (reference sequence). Trimming removed 5 bases from V and 9 bases from J, with 8 bases in between. CDR3: CASSLPNNVLTF. The CDR3 nucleotides read TGTGCCAGCAGTCTCCCCAACAACGTCCTGACTTTC.

This chain connects TRBV2 to TRBJ2-5, with 8 bases that match TRBD1. V trimming: 6 bases; J trimming: 2 bases; junction bases outside the gene matches: 8. The length of the CDR3 is 15 residues. Germline-derived CDR1 and CDR2 are SNHLY and FYNNEI. CDR3 in DNA: TGTGCCAGCAGCGCCCTGACAGGGGAGCAAGAGACCCAGTACTTC. It translates to CASSALTGEQETQYF. The full variable domain, its missing parts supplied by reference TRBV2 and TRBJ2-5, is EPEVTQTPSHQVTQMGQEVILRCVPISNHLYFYWYRQILGQKVEFLVSFYNNEISEKSEIFDDQFSVERPDGSNFTLKIRSTKLEDSAMYFCASSALTGEQETQYFGPGTRLLVL.

J is TRBJ2-7 and V is TRBV5-1; D uncertain. In germline, CDR1 is SGHRS, CDR2 YFSETQ. There are 11 residues in the CDR3. Trimming took 5 bases from V and 5 from J, leaving 8 bases between them. In DNA, the CDR3 is TGCGCCAGCAGTTCAAAAGACGAGCAGTACTTC. Its protein is CASSSKDEQYF.